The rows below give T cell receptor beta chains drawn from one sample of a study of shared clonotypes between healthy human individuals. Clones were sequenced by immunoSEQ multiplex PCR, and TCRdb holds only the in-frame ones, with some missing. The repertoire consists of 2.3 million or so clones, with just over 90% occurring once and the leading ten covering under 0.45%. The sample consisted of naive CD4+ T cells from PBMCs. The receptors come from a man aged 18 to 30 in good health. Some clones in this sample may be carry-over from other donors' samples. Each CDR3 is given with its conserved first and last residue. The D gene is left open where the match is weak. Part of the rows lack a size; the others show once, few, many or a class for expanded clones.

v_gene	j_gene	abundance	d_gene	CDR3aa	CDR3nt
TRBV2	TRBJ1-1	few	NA	CASSERVGLVTEAFF	TGTGCCAGCAGTGAAAGGGTAGGGTTGGTCACTGAAGCTTTCTTT
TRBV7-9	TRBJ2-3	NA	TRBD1	CASSWPGQGYTDTQYF	TGTGCCAGCAGCTGGCCGGGACAGGGCTACACAGATACGCAGTATTTT
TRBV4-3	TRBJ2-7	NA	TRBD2	CASSQDRPAGRYEQYF	TGCGCCAGCAGCCAAGATCGACCAGCGGGAAGGTACGAGCAGTACTTC
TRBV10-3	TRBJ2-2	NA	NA	CAITRTTDGELFF	TGTGCCATCACACGGACTACCGACGGGGAGCTGTTTTTT
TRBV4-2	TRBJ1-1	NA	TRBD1	CASSQGTGGAMTEAFF	TGTGCCAGCAGCCAAGGAACAGGGGGCGCGATGACTGAAGCTTTCTTT
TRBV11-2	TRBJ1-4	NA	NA	CASSFGVAGEKLFF	TGTGCCAGCAGCTTTGGGGTGGCGGGTGAAAAACTGTTTTTT
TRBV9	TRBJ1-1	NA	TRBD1	CASSVDDRGSGKNTEAFF	TGTGCCAGCAGCGTAGACGACAGGGGGTCTGGAAAAAACACTGAAGCTTTCTTT
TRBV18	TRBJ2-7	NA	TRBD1	CASSPSPYDRGSYEQYF	TGTGCCAGCTCACCATCCCCTTACGACAGGGGCTCCTACGAGCAGTACTTC
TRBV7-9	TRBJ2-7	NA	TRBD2	CASRKGLAVHEQYF	TGTGCCAGCAGAAAGGGACTAGCGGTCCACGAGCAGTACTTC
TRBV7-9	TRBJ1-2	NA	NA	CASWGAADGYTF	TGTGCCAGCTGGGGGGCCGCCGATGGCTACACCTTC
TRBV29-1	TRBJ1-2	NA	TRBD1	CSVEGTGASGYTF	TGCAGCGTTGAAGGGACAGGGGCAAGCGGCTACACCTTC
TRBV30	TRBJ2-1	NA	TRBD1	CAWRRRDRGYNEQFF	TGTGCCTGGAGGAGAAGGGACAGGGGGTACAATGAGCAGTTCTTC
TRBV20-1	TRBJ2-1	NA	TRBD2	CSATAGGGWFF	TGCAGTGCTACCGCGGGAGGCGGTTGGTTCTTC
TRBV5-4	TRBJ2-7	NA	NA	CASSLLESDYEQYF	TGTGCCAGCAGCTTGCTTGAATCTGACTACGAGCAGTACTTC